This TCR beta chain is drawn from a study of long-term antiretroviral therapy in people with HIV. Study-level points and caveats: Despite increasing after ART, diversity remained lower than that of transplant donor controls. HIV repertoires spanned tighter CDR3 length ranges than controls did.

The CDR3 covers 15 residues. CDR1 is LNHNV, CDR2 YYDKDF, per germline (reference sequence). V gave up 4 bases and J gave up 0 bases; unmatched junction bases: 5. Points on this clone: The antigen is not known.

Version v3.0 of the immunoSEQ assay was performed at survey level. Sequencing aimed at roughly 40,000-55,000 T-cell genomes per sample. Sequencing used immunoSEQ multiplex PCR; TCRdb keeps in-frame clones, though not all of them. Of 20,000 to 30,000 clones in the sample, around 83% were seen once. The sample in question was unsorted PBMCs, obtained 0.4 years after starting antiretroviral therapy. The clonotype comes from a man aged 50 or older with HIV. V and J are TRBV15 and TRBJ1-2; TRBD1 agrees at 7 bases. CDR3 sequence: CATSKDREANYGYTF. As DNA, the CDR3 is TGTGCCACCAGCAAAGACAGGGAAGCTAACTATGGCTACACCTTC.